This TCR beta chain was sequenced for a study of blood T cell repertoires in COVID-19. As for the study in general: COVID-19 samples collected from the United States, Italy and Spain covered acute and convalescent phases. T cells, B-cell-depleted T cells, or PBMCs provided the cDNA or gDNA that served as material.

Germline V gene lookup returns CDR1 SGHAT and CDR2 FQNNGV. CDR3 length: 14 amino acids. V was clipped by 3 bases and J by 5 bases; unmatched bases: 3. Data came from immunoSEQ multiplex PCR; TCRdb stores just in-frame clones and leaves some out. The table shows roughly 100,000 clones, with 87% occurring only once. The clonotype was recovered from a man in his forties or fifties in a cohort sampled during active COVID-19. This chain connects TRBV11-2 to TRBJ2-5; TRBD2 aligns across 10 bases. The source material was peripheral blood. DNA of the CDR3: TGTGCCAGCAGCTTGGGGACTAGCGCGGAGACCCAGTACTTC. This encodes CASSLGTSAETQYF.